This TCR beta chain was retrieved from a study of spatial heterogeneity in lung cancer. This clonotype has a count of ten or more. Time point of the sample: sample taken at primary tumor resection. V dropped 0 bases and J dropped 4 bases, with 19 bases sitting between them. In germline, CDR1 is DFQATT, CDR2 SNEGSKA (reference sequence). This CDR3 has 17 amino acids. Each TCR cDNA molecule bore a unique molecular identifier. Each CDR3 protein gets one entry after TCRdb re-called the 5' RACE reads with MiXCR. The sample records some 21,000 distinct CDR3 sequences, less than 3.5% being singletons. The TCR comes from a female donor with early-stage non-small cell lung cancer. Sample: PBMCs, taken at surgery. The chain joins TRBV20-1 to TRBJ2-1; D perhaps matches TRBD2 (5 bases). The CDR3 DNA reads as TGCAGTGCTAGAGATATCCCAGCGGAAGCCAAATACAATGAGCAGTTCTTC. Residues: CSARDIPAEAKYNEQFF.